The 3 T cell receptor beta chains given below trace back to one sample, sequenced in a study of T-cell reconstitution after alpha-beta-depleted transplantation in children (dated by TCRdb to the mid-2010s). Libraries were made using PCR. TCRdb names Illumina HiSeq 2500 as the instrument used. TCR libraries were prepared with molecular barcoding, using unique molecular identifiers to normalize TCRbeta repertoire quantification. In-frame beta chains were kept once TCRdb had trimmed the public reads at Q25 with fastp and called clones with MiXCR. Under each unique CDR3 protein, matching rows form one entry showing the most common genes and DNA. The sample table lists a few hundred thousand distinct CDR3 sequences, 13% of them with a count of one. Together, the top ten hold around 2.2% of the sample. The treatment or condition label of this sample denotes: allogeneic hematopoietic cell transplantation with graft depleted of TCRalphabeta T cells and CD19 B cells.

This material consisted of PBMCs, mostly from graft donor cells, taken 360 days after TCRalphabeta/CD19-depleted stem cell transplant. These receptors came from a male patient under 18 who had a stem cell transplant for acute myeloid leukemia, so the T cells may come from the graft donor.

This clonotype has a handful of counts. The CDR3 loop reads CASSLQTGTRGLTDTQYF. The CDR3 coding sequence is TGCGCCAGCAGCCTGCAGACCGGGACTAGGGGACTCACAGATACGCAGTATTTT. This rearrangement joins TRBV5-1 to TRBJ2-3; 8 nucleotides align to TRBD2. Germline trimming cut 4 bases from V and 2 bases from J; bases unmatched to any gene: 15. Germline CDR1 is SGHRS and CDR2 is YFSETQ. The CDR3 has 18 residues.

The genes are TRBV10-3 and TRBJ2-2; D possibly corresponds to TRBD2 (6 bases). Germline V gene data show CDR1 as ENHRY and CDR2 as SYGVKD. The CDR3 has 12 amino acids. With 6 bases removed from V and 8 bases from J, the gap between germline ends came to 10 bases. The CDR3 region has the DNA TGTGCCATCAGGTCTGGGACTGGGGAGCTGTTTTTT. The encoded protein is CAIRSGTGELFF.

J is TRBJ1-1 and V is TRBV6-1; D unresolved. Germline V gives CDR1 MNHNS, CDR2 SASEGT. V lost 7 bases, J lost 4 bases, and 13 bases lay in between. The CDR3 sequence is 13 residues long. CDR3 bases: TGTGCCAGCAACGAGGGCTGGCGCACTGAAGCTTTCTTT. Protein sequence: CASNEGWRTEAFF.